A selection of T cell receptor beta chains follows, all from one sample in a study of CD8+ T cells in alopecia areata. The protocol was immunoSEQ multiplex PCR, while the TCRdb copy is restricted to in-frame clones and leaves out a portion. The sample carries roughly 120,000 clones, 53% recorded once. The sequenced sample was CD4+ T cells sorted from blood, obtained at week 4, from a patient treated with tofacitinib. These receptors were obtained from a human donor with alopecia areata. The CDR3 runs from the conserved cysteine through the conserved F or W. A D gene is named only where the DNA matches it firmly. The size of a clone is reported for some rows only, either as once, few or many, or as a class for expanded clones.

>15|TRBD2|TRBV19|.|TRBJ2-4
TGTGCCAGTAGTATAACTGGGACCAGCGGGGACATTCAGTACTTC
CASSITGTSGDIQYF
>13|.|TRBV6-6|.|TRBJ1-2
TGTGCCAGCAAGTATCAGGGAGGCTATGGCTACACCTTC
CASKYQGGYGYTF
>14|.|TRBV29-1|.|TRBJ1-1
TGCAGCCCAGTTGTTATACAGCCGAACACTGAAGCTTTCTTT
CSPVVIQPNTEAFF
>13|.|TRBV29-1|few|TRBJ1-3
TGCAGCGTTATCCGGGATGGTGGAAACACCATATATTTT
CSVIRDGGNTIYF
>14|.|TRBV6-6|.|TRBJ1-5
TGTGCCAGCAGTTACACGGACAGCAATCAGCCCCAGCATTTT
CASSYTDSNQPQHF
>11|.|TRBV7-8|.|TRBJ2-7
TGTGCCAGCAGCTTATCGAACGAGCAGTACTTC
CASSLSNEQYF
>15|.|TRBV7-9|.|TRBJ1-5
TGTGCCAGCAGCATGAGTGGGGTGCGGGGTCAGCCCCAGCATTTT
CASSMSGVRGQPQHF
>14|.|TRBV5-4|.|TRBJ1-1
TGTGCCAGCAGCTTGGCCATAATGAACACTGAAGCTTTCTTT
CASSLAIMNTEAFF
>15|.|TRBV15|.|TRBJ2-7
TGTGCCACCAGCAGAGGTCGGGGGGCCTCCTACGAGCAGTACTTC
CATSRGRGASYEQYF
>14|.|TRBV30|.|TRBJ1-4
TGTGCCTGGAGTGTATCAGGGGCCAGTGAAAAACTGTTTTTT
CAWSVSGASEKLFF